Described below is a single T cell receptor beta chain sequence and its context. Per the study methods: Amplifying reference gene primers gave estimates of nucleated cell counts. Method: immunoSEQ multiplex PCR; TCRdb's copy keeps in-frame clones and lacks some. The V and J calls and the clone size are those of that table, but D and trimming were determined from the DNA. The sample carries some 220,000 clones, over 80% recorded once. These data belong to a study of blood T cell repertoires in COVID-19. Study in general: Collection of acute and convalescent COVID-19 samples took place in the United States, Italy and Spain. Nucleic acid was either cDNA or gDNA, and it came from T cells, B-cell-depleted T cells, or PBMCs.

Germline loops: CDR1 SGHDT, CDR2 YYEEEE. V lost 4 bases, J lost 0 bases, and 9 bases stayed unmatched. The CDR3 has 16 residues. Sequencing was done on a sample of peripheral blood. This rearrangement joins TRBV5-6 to TRBJ1-2, with 7 bases lining up with TRBD1. The TCR comes from a woman aged 55-75 years with active or convalescent COVID-19. The CDR3 DNA sequence: TGTGCCAGCAGCCGCGGGACAGTCCCGCCTAACTATGGCTACACCTTC. It is translated as CASSRGTVPPNYGYTF.